The TCR beta chain described here comes from a study of graft-versus-host responses after intestinal transplantation. Study-wide context: Isolated intestinal, liver-intestinal, or multivisceral transplants were what recipients had. Findings and caveats of the study: The authors found GvH clones in recipient marrow, some appearing first in ileum or blood.

About this clone: The antigen remains undetermined.

This CDR3 contains 17 residues. Per the germline V gene, CDR1 is LNHNV and CDR2 is YYDKDF (reference sequence). V was shortened by 0 bases and J by 4 bases, with 13 bases between the two germline ends. Sequencing was performed with immunoSEQ multiplex PCR; in TCRdb, only in-frame clones are kept and a portion is missing. Altogether some 96,000 clones are present, approximately 92% being singletons, with the ten largest covering about 16%. The receptor's source is a human patient who received an intestinal transplant, so some T cells may come from the graft donor. This rearrangement joins TRBV15 to TRBJ2-6; a weak D match, TRBD2 (6 bases). The material was PBMCs, obtained about 440 days after intestinal transplant. This chain's CDR3 is CATSRDWGEAGANVLTF. CDR3 in DNA: TGTGCCACCAGCAGAGATTGGGGGGAAGCAGGGGCCAACGTCCTGACTTTC. Full variable domain (missing parts from reference TRBV15 and TRBJ2-6): DAMVIQNPRYQVTQFGKPVTLSCSQTLNHNVMYWYQQKSSQAPKLLFHYYDKDFNNEADTPDNFQSRRPNTSFCFLDIRSPGLGDTAMYLCATSRDWGEAGANVLTFGAGSRLTVL.